This is a list of T cell receptor beta chains from one sample in a study of liver allograft versus peripheral blood T cells. TCRdb recomputed calls from the reads with MiXCR, one row per CDR3 protein. Of over 10,000 distinct CDR3 sequences listed, around 20% are singletons. The receptor set was obtained from a human patient who had a liver transplant. Some T cells may be supplied by the graft donor. Each CDR3 is given with its conserved first and last residue. The order of the fields is clone size, J gene, V gene, D gene, CDR3 DNA, CDR3 protein. The D gene is left open where the match is weak. Clone sizes are given selectively: once, few, many, or a class where the clone is expanded.

>medium-sized|TRBJ1-2|TRBV7-2|NA
TGTGCCAGCAGCTCCACACGCCCCGGCTACACCTTC
CASSSTRPGYTF
>many|TRBJ2-3|TRBV18|NA
TGTGCCAGCTCACCAGTCTCAGGGAAGGCTTCCAAGGATACGCAGTATTTT
CASSPVSGKASKDTQYF
>few|TRBJ2-7|TRBV20-1|NA
TGCAGTGCTTGGGACCCTTTCGCCGAGCAGTACTTC
CSAWDPFAEQYF
>NA|TRBJ1-5|TRBV20-1|NA
TGCAGTGCGGAGGGCAACAATCAGCCCCAGCATTTT
CSAEGNNQPQHF
>medium-sized|TRBJ1-5|TRBV19|TRBD1
TGTGCCAGTAGTATAGGAGACAGGGTAAATCAGCCCCAGCATTTT
CASSIGDRVNQPQHF
>few|TRBJ2-1|TRBV27|NA
TGTGCCAGCAGTTCCCTCGGGAGCGGAAACAATGAGCAGTTCTTC
CASSSLGSGNNEQFF
>medium-sized|TRBJ1-2|TRBV10-3|TRBD1
TGTGCCATCAACCGTCGGACAGGGGATGGCTACACCTTC
CAINRRTGDGYTF
>few|TRBJ1-1|TRBV7-2|NA
TGTGCCAGCAGCTTAGTGGGGGGTGGAGGAACTGAAGCTTTCTTT
CASSLVGGGGTEAFF
>medium-sized|TRBJ1-5|TRBV19|TRBD1
TGTGCCAGTAGGGGACAGGGCTATCAGCCCCAGCATTTT
CASRGQGYQPQHF
>medium-sized|TRBJ1-2|TRBV29-1|TRBD1
TGCAGCGTTGAGGCAGGGGGCGACTATGGCTACACCTTC
CSVEAGGDYGYTF
>NA|TRBJ1-2|TRBV20-1|NA
TGCAGTGCTAATGGGGCGCAGGGCTACACCTTC
CSANGAQGYTF
>few|TRBJ2-2|TRBV6-2/TRBV6-3|NA
TGTGCCAGCAGAGACCTCTTGGCGAACACCGGGGAGCTGTTTTTT
CASRDLLANTGELFF
>NA|TRBJ2-1|TRBV27|TRBD2
TGTGCCAACAACCGGCCTAGCGGTTCCTACAATGAGCAGTTCTTC
CANNRPSGSYNEQFF
>few|TRBJ1-2|TRBV5-5|NA
TGTGCCAGCAACCATGATATTAACTATGGCTACACCTTC
CASNHDINYGYTF
>NA|TRBJ2-2|TRBV5-5|NA
TGTGCCAGCAGCTCCACGGGCGGGGCCGGGGAGCTGTTTTTT
CASSSTGGAGELFF
>NA|TRBJ1-1|TRBV6-5|TRBD1
TGTGCCAGCAGTTACGACCCAATCAGGGGGGGGAACACTGAAGCTTTCTTT
CASSYDPIRGGNTEAFF
>many|TRBJ2-3|TRBV6-2/TRBV6-3|NA
TGTGCCAGCAGTTACGCCTTTGGGAGGTCGGGGTCCGGGGAGGCGCAGTATTTT
CASSYAFGRSGSGEAQYF
>many|TRBJ1-5|TRBV12-3/TRBV12-4|TRBD1
TGTGCCAGCAGTTCGAACAGGGGGTGGGAGCCCCAGCATTTT
CASSSNRGWEPQHF
>medium-sized|TRBJ2-1|TRBV29-1|TRBD2
TGCAGCGCCGCGCGGGGGATCAATGGTGAGCAGTTCTTC
CSAARGINGEQFF
>medium-sized|TRBJ1-2|TRBV6-2/TRBV6-3|NA
TGTGCCAGCAGCCCCGACGGATCTAACTATGGCTACACCTTC
CASSPDGSNYGYTF
>NA|TRBJ2-3|TRBV20-1|TRBD2
TGCAGTGCTAGGGCTGGAAGCGGGGGCACAGATACGCAGTATTTT
CSARAGSGGTDTQYF
>NA|TRBJ1-4|TRBV20-1|NA
TGCAGTGCTAGTTTGGGGTCCGGGGAAAAACTGTTTTTT
CSASLGSGEKLFF
>NA|TRBJ2-4|TRBV20-1|NA
TGCAGTGCTAGAGAAGGGCTTGCCAAAAACATTCAGTACTTC
CSAREGLAKNIQYF
>medium-sized|TRBJ2-2|TRBV6-5|NA
TGTGCCAGCAGGCTCGGGACCGTAGGCGGGGAGCTGTTTTTT
CASRLGTVGGELFF
>many|TRBJ1-2|TRBV6-6|TRBD1
TGTGCCAGCAGTAGACAGGGGGCTACGTCCTTC
CASSRQGATSF
>medium-sized|TRBJ2-5|TRBV27|TRBD1
TGTGCCAGCAGTTTTTCAGACAGGGGGCGAGAGACCCAGTACTTC
CASSFSDRGRETQYF
>medium-sized|TRBJ2-5|TRBV10-3|TRBD2
TGTGCCATCAGGGGAGGGGAGGGACTAGCGGGACCAACCCAGTACTTC
CAIRGGEGLAGPTQYF
>NA|TRBJ2-2|TRBV7-3|NA
TGTGCCAGCAGCTTAAAACTGAGTACCGGGGAGCTGTTTTTT
CASSLKLSTGELFF
>NA|TRBJ2-7|TRBV13|NA
TGTGCCATCGACCCCCAAAAGACAGAGTTCTACGAGCAGTACTTC
CAIDPQKTEFYEQYF
>many|TRBJ2-1|TRBV28|TRBD1
TGTGCCAGCAGATTAGGACAGGGAAAGTACAATGAGCAGTTCTTC
CASRLGQGKYNEQFF
>NA|TRBJ2-7|TRBV12-3/TRBV12-4|TRBD1
TGTGCCAGCAGTTTCACGACAGGGGGTACCAAGCAGTACTTC
CASSFTTGGTKQYF